The following is a T cell receptor beta chain sequence with its context. The sample is drawn from a study of blood T cell repertoires in COVID-19. For the study at large: The samples span acute and convalescent COVID-19 from the United States, Italy and Spain. Nucleic acid was either cDNA or gDNA, and it came from T cells, B-cell-depleted T cells, or PBMCs.

In the study's own analysis: Estimation of nucleated cell counts relied on the amplification of reference gene primers. Here immunoSEQ multiplex PCR was the method, and the copy in TCRdb shows in-frame clones only, minus some. V, J and clone size are those of that table, while D and trimming were read from the DNA. The sample includes tens of thousands of clones, about 83% of them seen just once. Deletions cut 2 bases from V and 0 bases from J, with 9 bases between. The CDR3 contains 15 residues. Germline V gene lookup returns CDR1 SGHRS and CDR2 YFSETQ. The sequence was collected from a man aged 55 to 69 with acute or convalescent COVID-19. The chain couples TRBV5-1 to TRBJ1-3; perhaps TRBD1 as D (6 bases). Input material: peripheral blood. The CDR3 here is CASSLQGSSGNTIYF. Here the CDR3 DNA reads TGCGCCAGCAGCTTACAGGGTTCCTCTGGAAACACCATATATTTT.